The T cell receptor (beta chain) under discussion was sequenced for a study of T cells expressing NK-cell markers. Notes on the study in general: Nothing established the HCMV specificity of expanded NKG2C+ T cell clones. Dominant NKG2C+ clonotypes accounted for about 1.0-8% of CD8+ T cells in about six donors.

TCRdb reprocessed the 5' RACE reads and stores each CDR3 protein as one record, lacking DNA. The sample is made up of some 280,000 distinct CDR3 sequences, and the top ten hold roughly 0.4% of it. Germline V lookup: CDR1 SNHLY, CDR2 FYNNEI. CDR3 length: 14 amino acids. Turning to this clonotype: Its cognate antigen is unknown.

The J gene is TRBJ1-1, the V gene TRBV2; the TCRdb D gene call, TRBD1, has no DNA to confirm it. The receptor's source is a man in his late teens or twenties in good health. Input material: blood T cells: a sorted CD56 or NKG2C T cell subset, CD4+ or CD8+ T cells, or bulk PBMC T cells (not recorded which). The CDR3 region is CASSQTGLGTEAFF.